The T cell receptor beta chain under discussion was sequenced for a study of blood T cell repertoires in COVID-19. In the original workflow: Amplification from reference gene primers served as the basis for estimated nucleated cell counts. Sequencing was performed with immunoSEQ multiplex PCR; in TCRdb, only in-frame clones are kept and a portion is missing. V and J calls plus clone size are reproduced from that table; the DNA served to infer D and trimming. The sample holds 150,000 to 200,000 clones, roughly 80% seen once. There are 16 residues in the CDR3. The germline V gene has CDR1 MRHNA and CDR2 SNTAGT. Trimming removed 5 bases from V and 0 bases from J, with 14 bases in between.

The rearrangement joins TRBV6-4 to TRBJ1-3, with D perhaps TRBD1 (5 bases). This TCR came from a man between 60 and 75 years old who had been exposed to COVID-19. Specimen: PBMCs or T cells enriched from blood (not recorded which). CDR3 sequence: CASSRDSTFSGNTIYF. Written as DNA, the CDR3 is TGTGCCAGCAGTCGAGACAGCACTTTCTCTGGAAACACCATATATTTT.